This TCR beta chain was captured in a study of cytomegalovirus exposure and HLA in healthy donors. The PCR made use of 60 Vbeta and 13 Jbeta primers. Some clones are missing from TCRdb's copy, which holds only in-frame ones; the method was immunoSEQ multiplex PCR. The table records 150,000 to 200,000 clones, roughly four fifths of them present only once. The CDR3 totals 16 residues. Looked up from germline, CDR1 is MNHEY and CDR2 is SVGAGI. The V and J ends lost 4 bases and 6 bases, in that order; junction bases with no gene match: 10. This clonotype was sampled from a girl aged 5 to 17 in good health and CMV-seropositive. This sequence joins TRBV6-5 and TRBJ1-5; 9 nucleotides agree with TRBD1. Sequencing used PBMCs. The CDR3 DNA reads TGTGCCAGCAGTTCATCAGGGGCGGACAGGGGTCAGCCCCAGCATTTT. This encodes CASSSSGADRGQPQHF.